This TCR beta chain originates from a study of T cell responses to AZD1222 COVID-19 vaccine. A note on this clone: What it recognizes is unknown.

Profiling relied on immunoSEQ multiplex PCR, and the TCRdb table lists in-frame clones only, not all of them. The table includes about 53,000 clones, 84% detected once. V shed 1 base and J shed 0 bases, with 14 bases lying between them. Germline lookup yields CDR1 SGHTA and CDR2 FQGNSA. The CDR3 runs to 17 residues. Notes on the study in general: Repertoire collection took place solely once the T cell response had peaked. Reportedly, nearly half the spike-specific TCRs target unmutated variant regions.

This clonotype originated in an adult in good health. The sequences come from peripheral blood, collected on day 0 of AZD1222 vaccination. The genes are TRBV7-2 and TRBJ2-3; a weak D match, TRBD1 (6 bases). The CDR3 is CASSLDAGAESTDTQYF. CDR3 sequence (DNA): TGTGCCAGCAGCTTAGACGCAGGGGCTGAGAGCACAGATACGCAGTATTTT.